This T cell receptor beta chain derives from a study of cytomegalovirus exposure and HLA in healthy donors. 60 Vbeta and 13 Jbeta primers were used in PCR. Libraries were prepared by immunoSEQ multiplex PCR; TCRdb keeps only in-frame clonotypes and omits some of them. The sample shows more than 85,000 clones, 9.4% of them seen only once. Sequenced: PBMCs. This sequence originates from a man in his fifties in good health and CMV-seropositive.

The CDR3 here is CASSVSSERSNTGELFF. CDR3 sequence (DNA): TGCGCCAGCAGCGTGAGTAGCGAGCGATCGAACACCGGGGAGCTGTTTTTT. V is TRBV5-1 and J is TRBJ2-2; the D gene is possibly TRBD2 (5 bases). This CDR3 contains 17 residues. The germline CDR1 and CDR2 sequences are SGHRS and YFSETQ. V lost 4 bases, J lost 0 bases, and 16 bases lay in between.